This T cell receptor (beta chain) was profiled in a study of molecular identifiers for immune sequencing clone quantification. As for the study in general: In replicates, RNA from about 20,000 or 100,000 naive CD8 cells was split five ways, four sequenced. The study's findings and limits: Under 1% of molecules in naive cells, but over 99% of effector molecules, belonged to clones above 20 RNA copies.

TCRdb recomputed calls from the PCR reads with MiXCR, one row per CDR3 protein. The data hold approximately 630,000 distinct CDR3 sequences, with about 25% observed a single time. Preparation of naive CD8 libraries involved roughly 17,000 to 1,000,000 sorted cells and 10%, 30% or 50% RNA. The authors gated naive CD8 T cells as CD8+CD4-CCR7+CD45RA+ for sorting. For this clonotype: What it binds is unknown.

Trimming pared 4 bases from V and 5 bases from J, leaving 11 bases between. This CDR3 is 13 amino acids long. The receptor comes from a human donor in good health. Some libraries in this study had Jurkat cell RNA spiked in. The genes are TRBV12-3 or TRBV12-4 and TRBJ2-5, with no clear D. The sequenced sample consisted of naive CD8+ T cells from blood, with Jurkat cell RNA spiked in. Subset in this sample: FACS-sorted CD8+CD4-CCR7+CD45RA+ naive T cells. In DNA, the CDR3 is TGTGCCAGCAGTTCTCCGATCCGGGAGACCCAGTACTTC. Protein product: CASSSPIRETQYF.